This T cell receptor beta chain was captured in a study of T cell clonality in common variable immunodeficiency (dated by TCRdb to about 2015). On the study overall, not on this receptor specifically: The authors noted that sequencing repertoires of T cell subpopulations would be needed to clarify what caused the increased clonality in CVID. TCRbeta clonality was higher in CVID subjects than in healthy controls (t-test p = 0.018), and the increase was most characteristic of about a third of subjects. Despite equal DNA input, controls averaged roughly 84,000 unique sequences per sample versus about 31,547 in CVID samples. Fewer TCRbeta clones were shared among CVID subjects than among healthy controls (p < 0.0001). Fewer deletions and N-nucleotide insertions were reportedly observed in CVID TCRbeta sequences, and highly modified clones with 13 or more V deletions were reportedly absent from CVID TCRbeta sequences. Correlations between repertoire features and clinical complications were limited by patient heterogeneity within the CVID cohort.

CDR1 KGHSH and CDR2 LQKENI are derived from the germline V gene. Spanning cysteine to phenylalanine, the CDR3 consists of 17 amino acids. The DNA has 42 bases, all within the CDR3, and is read from base 1. The V end loses 3 bases and the J end loses 3 bases, and a stretch of 20 bases separates them. This clone was seen many times. Its antigen is currently not known. Read data end 3 residues before the CDR3 end; the end is taken from the germline J gene. Most of the CVID patients and most of the healthy controls were of Caucasian heritage. Heparinized peripheral whole blood samples of about 5 to 8.5 ml were collected from each donor. Genomic DNA from adults with common variable immune deficiency (CVID) and from healthy adult controls was used for sequencing of TCRbeta CDR3 repertoires. There were around 22 healthy adult volunteers in the control group (approximately 12 female and approximately ten male), ranging in age from about 23 to 70 years, with a mean age of approximately 34. Diluted blood was density-centrifuged over Hypaque 1077 or Ficoll-Paque to isolate peripheral blood mononuclear cells. Unsorted mononuclear cells served as the source of genomic DNA, which was extracted either by Qiagen column purification or by a centrifugation-based method.

For sequencing input, CVID and control samples contributed equivalent amounts of genomic DNA. For every sample, a 60 bp segment covering the rearranged TCRbeta CDR3 region was amplified and then sequenced. TCRbeta amplification used the immunoSEQ assay, a bias-corrected multiplex PCR with high-throughput sequencing. The published analysis was carried out like this. Every unique nucleotide sequence counted as a clone and was annotated with V, D and J genes, copy number and frequency. Sequences were labeled productive if in frame, and non-productive if out of frame or containing stop codons. As previously described, clonality was computed from Shannon's entropy. The predicted amino acid sequences of productive clones were used to derive mean CDR3 Kyte-Doolittle hydropathy. Scaled V gene usage was hierarchically clustered using Manhattan distance and complete linkage with the R hclust function. Sharing of clones by CDR3 amino acid sequence was evaluated by resampling 12 repertoires per group over 100 rounds. The repertoires were screened for some 70 published EBV-specific TCRbeta sequences and around 250 published CMV-specific TCRbeta sequences. Analysis left out a couple of CVID samples that produced under 10,000 sequences, so around 40 CVID repertoires remained. Here the immuneACCESS table is served through TCRdb, limited to in-frame sequences with V and J called. Missing clones are a known gap in these copies; in checked studies unresolved V genes cover under half, and the rest lacks a known reason. V and J calls plus clone size are reproduced from that table; the DNA served to infer D and trimming. For this sample, 30,000 to 40,000 clones are listed, none of them singletons. The top ten clonotypes cover around a tenth of the sample.

This clonotype originated in a person between 18 and 75 years old in good health. The specimen was peripheral blood mononuclear cells. The chain couples TRBV18 to TRBJ2-5; perhaps TRBD2 is the D gene, with 6 bases matching. CDR3 reads: CASSPLRRIAEEETQYF. Partial CDR3 DNA: TGTGCCAGCTCACCCCTCCGCCGGATAGCGGAGGAAGAGACC.